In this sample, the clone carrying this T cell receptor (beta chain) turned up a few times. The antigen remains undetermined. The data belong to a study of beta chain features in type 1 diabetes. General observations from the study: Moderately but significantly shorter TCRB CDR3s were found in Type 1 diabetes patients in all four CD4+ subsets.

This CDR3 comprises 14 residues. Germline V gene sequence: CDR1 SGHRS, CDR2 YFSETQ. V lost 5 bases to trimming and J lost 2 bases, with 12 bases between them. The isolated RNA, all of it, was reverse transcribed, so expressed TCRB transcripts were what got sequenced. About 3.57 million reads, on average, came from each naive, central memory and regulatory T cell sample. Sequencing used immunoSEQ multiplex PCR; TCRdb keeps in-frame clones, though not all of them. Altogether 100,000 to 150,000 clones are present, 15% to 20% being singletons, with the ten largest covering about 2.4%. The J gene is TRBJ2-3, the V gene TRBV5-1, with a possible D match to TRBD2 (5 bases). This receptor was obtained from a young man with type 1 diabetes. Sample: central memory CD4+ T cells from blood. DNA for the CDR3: TGCGCCAGCAGAAAAGCGGAGATCACAGATACGCAGTATTTT. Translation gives CASRKAEITDTQYF.